This entry lists 27 T cell receptor beta chains sequenced from one sample in a study of sequential checkpoint blockade in melanoma. Assay used: immunoSEQ multiplex PCR; TCRdb lists only in-frame clones, some missing. The sample carries roughly 21,000 clones, 27% recorded once. Treatment indicated: randomized to nivolumab then ipilimumab (arm A) or the reverse (arm B). Material: tumor tissue (inferred from file names), obtained from a patient given nivolumab and ipilimumab in sequence. Every receptor here comes from a human donor with melanoma.

The chain has TRBV10-3 and TRBJ1-2; a possible D gene is TRBD1 (5 bases). Germline values: CDR1 ENHRY, CDR2 SYGVKD. The CDR3 sequence is 15 residues long. Trimming took 2 bases from V and 3 from J, leaving 13 bases between them. CDR3 amino acids: CAISEIRGAHYGYTF. CDR3 bases: TGTGCCATCAGTGAGATACGGGGCGCGCACTATGGCTACACCTTC.

The J gene is TRBJ2-7, the V gene TRBV2; D may be TRBD1 (5 bases). Germline-derived CDR1 and CDR2 are SNHLY and FYNNEI. CDR3 size: 15 residues. V was cut by 3 bases and J by 1 base, with 13 bases left in between. The CDR3, as DNA: TGTGCCAGCAGTGAGCCCTCAGGGAAGTCCTACGAGCAGTACTTC. It codes for CASSEPSGKSYEQYF.

The chain has TRBV25-1 and TRBJ1-2, with 9 bases that match TRBD1. CDR1 and CDR2 (germline): MGHDK, SYGVNS. The CDR3 consists of 18 residues. With 6 bases clipped from V and 5 bases from J, the junction kept 19 bases outside the gene matches. The DNA of the CDR3 is TGTGCCAGCAGCCAACACTCGGGACAGGGATCGGGGGCTTATGGCTACACCTTC. It specifies CASSQHSGQGSGAYGYTF.

This clone was counted ten times or more. The V gene is TRBV6-8, the J gene TRBJ2-1; D remains ambiguous. The ends were cut back, 4 bases at V and 5 bases at J, with 15 bases in the middle. This CDR3 contains 15 residues. Germline V gene lookup returns CDR1 MNHGY and CDR2 SAAAGT. CDR3: CASSSLVRSNNEQFF. The CDR3 coding sequence is TGTGCCAGCAGTTCCCTAGTACGATCCAACAATGAGCAGTTCTTC.

There are a few counts of this clone. The gene calls are TRBV28 and TRBJ1-5, with a weak D call TRBD1 (5 bases). Germline V lookup: CDR1 MDHEN, CDR2 SYDVKM. The V gene lost 5 bases and the J gene lost 5 bases, with 13 bases spanning the gap. CDR3 length: 14 residues. The CDR3: CASSPRRGDQPQHF. CDR3 in DNA: TGTGCCAGCAGTCCCCGTAGAGGGGATCAGCCCCAGCATTTT.

J is TRBJ2-2 and V is TRBV14; maybe TRBD1 (6 bases). The germline V gene has CDR1 SGHDN and CDR2 FVKESK. V gave up 2 bases and J gave up 2 bases, with 12 bases separating them. The CDR3 spans 16 residues. The DNA of the CDR3 is TGTGCCAGCAGCCAATGGCAGGGGTCCAACACCGGGGAGCTGTTTTTT. Protein product: CASSQWQGSNTGELFF.

The table lists this clone with many counts. The chain links TRBV6-8 to TRBJ2-3, with TRBD2 identical over 7 bases. Germline V gene sequence: CDR1 MNHGY, CDR2 SAAAGT. The trim removed 0 bases at V and 6 bases at J, leaving 12 bases unmatched. CDR3 size: 17 residues. The CDR3 is CASSYSRARLAGDTQYF. The DNA of the CDR3 is TGTGCCAGCAGTTACTCGAGAGCGCGACTAGCAGGGGATACGCAGTATTTT.

V gene TRBV6-8 combines with J gene TRBJ1-1; the match to TRBD1 covers 9 bases. Germline CDR1 MNHGY, CDR2 SAAAGT. After removal of 6 bases from V and 6 bases from J, the junction contained 8 bases not matched to a gene. The CDR3 length is 14 residues. The CDR3 sequence is CASSPGTGLPEAFF. CDR3 nucleotides: TGTGCCAGCAGCCCCGGGACAGGGCTCCCTGAAGCTTTCTTT.

The chain recombines TRBV11-3 with TRBJ2-1, with 11 bases matching TRBD2. Losses at the gene ends were 5 bases for V and 0 bases for J; bases not matched to a gene: 3. Germline V gives CDR1 SGHNT, CDR2 YENEEA. The CDR3 totals 16 residues. The CDR3: CASSITSGSSYNEQFF. In DNA, the CDR3 is TGTGCCAGCAGCATTACTAGCGGGAGCTCCTACAATGAGCAGTTCTTC.

By share of the sample, this clone is medium-sized. The chain is built from TRBV6-8 and TRBJ2-2; 9 nucleotides match TRBD1. The CDR3 has 13 residues. Trimming removed 8 bases from V and 5 bases from J; junction bases left unmatched: 3. The germline V gene encodes CDR1 MNHGY and CDR2 SAAAGT. CDR3 coding DNA: TGTGCCAGCGGGACAGGGTGGACCGGGGAGCTGTTTTTT. The encoded protein is CASGTGWTGELFF.

CDR3 residues: CASSLAVRATEQYF. The CDR3 DNA reads TGTGCCAGCAGCTTGGCCGTGAGGGCCACCGAGCAGTACTTC. The chain carries TRBV7-7 and TRBJ2-7; D is possibly TRBD2 (5 bases). Germline values: CDR1 SSHAT, CDR2 FNYEAQ (reference sequence). The CDR3 extends over 14 amino acids. Trimming took off 3 bases at V and 6 bases at J, with 15 bases between the two ends. Full variable domain (outside the CDR3, taken from reference TRBV7-7 and TRBJ2-7): GAGVSQSPRYKVTKRGQDVTLRCDPISSHATLYWYQQALGQGPEFLTYFNYEAQPDKSGLPSDRFSAERPEGSISTLTIQRTEQRDSAMYRCASSLAVRATEQYFGPGTRLTVT.

The V and J genes are TRBV6-8 and TRBJ2-2; D is perhaps TRBD2 (5 bases). Germline V lookup: CDR1 MNHGY, CDR2 SAAAGT. CDR3 length: 15 residues. V was pared by 0 bases and J by 6 bases, with 11 bases between. DNA of the CDR3: TGTGCCAGCAGTTACTCGATGGGGAGCGCCGGGGAGCTGTTTTTT. Amino acid sequence: CASSYSMGSAGELFF.

J is TRBJ2-7 and V is TRBV19, with TRBD2 matching 7 bases. Germline CDR1 and CDR2: LNHDA and SQIVND (reference sequence). This CDR3 has 14 residues. V was pared by 4 bases and J by 0 bases, with 3 bases of the junction left unmatched. The DNA for the CDR3 is TGTGCCAGTAGTACGAGCGGGATCTCCTACGAGCAGTACTTC. It translates to CASSTSGISYEQYF.

The chain recombines TRBV6-8 with TRBJ1-2; 7 bases map to TRBD1. J gave up 4 bases and V 8 bases, and 7 bases lay outside the gene matches. The CDR3 spans 13 residues. Germline CDR1 reads MNHGY; CDR2 reads SAAAGT. The CDR3 reads CASLNAGGYGYTF. In DNA, the CDR3 is TGTGCCAGCCTCAACGCAGGGGGCTATGGCTACACCTTC.

The rearrangement links TRBV19 to TRBJ1-1, with 10 bases that match TRBD1. The CDR3 totals 15 residues. The junction had 8 bases not matched to a gene; V was cut back by 9 bases and J by 1 base. Germline V gene data show CDR1 as LNHDA and CDR2 as SQIVND (reference sequence). CDR3 sequence (DNA): TGTGCCAGCAAAGGACAGGGGGTTGAGAACACTGAAGCTTTCTTT. As protein: CASKGQGVENTEAFF. Looking up the rest from reference TRBV19 and TRBJ1-1 gives the full variable domain: DGGITQSPKYLFRKEGQNVTLSCEQNLNHDAMYWYRQDPGQGLRLIYYSQIVNDFQKGDIAEGYSVSREKKESFPLTVTSAQKNPTAFYLCASKGQGVENTEAFFGQGTRLTVV.

This clone was counted between two and nine times. The V call is TRBV23-1, the J call TRBJ2-1, with a weak D call TRBD2 (5 bases). TRBV23-1 is an ORF for which the function is uncertain. The CDR3 has 13 amino acids. Trimming cost V 6 bases and J 9 bases, with 15 bases left between them. CDR3 sequence: CASRGPPEVEQFF. In DNA, the CDR3 is TGCGCCAGCAGAGGGCCCCCGGAGGTTGAGCAGTTCTTC.

The CDR3 DNA sequence: TGCGCCAGCAGTCAGGACAGGGTGGGACAAGAGACCCAGTACTTC. Protein product: CASSQDRVGQETQYF. The J gene is TRBJ2-5, the V gene TRBV5-1; 8 nucleotides align to TRBD1. This CDR3 has 15 amino acids. V dropped 5 bases and J dropped 2; count of bases not matched to a gene: 8. Germline values: CDR1 SGHRS, CDR2 YFSETQ.

This clone came up a few times. This chain uses TRBV6-8 with TRBJ1-1; D is possibly TRBD1 (6 bases). The CDR3 has 14 amino acids. Germline V gene sequence: CDR1 MNHGY, CDR2 SAAAGT. The germline V and J ends were trimmed by 1 base and 5 bases, with 11 bases remaining between them. The CDR3 protein is CASSYFGGRTEAFF. The DNA for the CDR3 is TGTGCCAGCAGTTACTTTGGGGGGCGTACTGAAGCTTTCTTT.

The chain carries TRBV9 and TRBJ1-2; D gene unclear. Germline V lookup: CDR1 SGDLS, CDR2 YYNGEE. The CDR3 has 12 amino acids. Trimming took 4 bases from V and 8 from J, leaving 12 bases between them. The CDR3 DNA sequence: TGTGCCAGCAGCACACAACAAAGGGGCTACACCTTC. Translating gives CASSTQQRGYTF.

The V gene is TRBV28, the J gene TRBJ1-5, with TRBD1 as a possible D gene (5 bases). Germline CDR1 is MDHEN and CDR2 is SYDVKM. Trimming stripped 8 bases from V and 7 bases from J, with 18 bases between. The CDR3 has 14 amino acids. Written as DNA, the CDR3 is TGTGCCAGCGGCCCAGCGGGGGTTGGACAGCCCCAGCATTTT. Protein: CASGPAGVGQPQHF.

The gene calls are TRBV9 and TRBJ1-3, with D unresolved. The germline V gene has CDR1 SGDLS and CDR2 YYNGEE. The CDR3 runs to 14 residues. V dropped 4 bases and J dropped 0 bases, with 8 bases sitting between them. CDR3 nucleotides: TGTGCCAGCAGCACCCTTCCCTCTGGAAACACCATATATTTT. Translating gives CASSTLPSGNTIYF.

The chain combines TRBV11-3 with TRBJ1-1, with unresolved D. The germline CDR1 and CDR2 sequences are SGHNT and YENEEA. Trimming pared 1 base from V and 1 base from J, leaving 10 bases between. The CDR3 runs to 15 residues. This CDR3 reads CASSLVLTGNTEAFF. The CDR3 DNA sequence: TGTGCCAGCAGCTTAGTCTTGACGGGGAACACTGAAGCTTTCTTT.

The CDR3 DNA follows: TGTGCCACCAGCAGAACAGGTTATAGCAATCAGCCCCAGCATTTT. Translating gives CATSRTGYSNQPQHF. The chain combines TRBV15 with TRBJ1-5, with TRBD1 as a possible D gene (5 bases). This CDR3 spans 15 amino acids. Germline V lookup: CDR1 LNHNV, CDR2 YYDKDF (reference sequence). The ends were cut back, 2 bases at V and 0 bases at J, with 8 bases in the middle. The full variable domain, completed using reference TRBV15 and TRBJ1-5, is DAMVIQNPRYQVTQFGKPVTLSCSQTLNHNVMYWYQQKSSQAPKLLFHYYDKDFNNEADTPDNFQSRRPNTSFCFLDIRSPGLGDTAMYLCATSRTGYSNQPQHFGDGTRLSIL.

This clone occurred a few times. The chain combines TRBV4-1 with TRBJ1-2, with a tentative D call TRBD1 (5 bases). V lost 0 bases to trimming and J lost 9 bases, with 11 bases between them. Germline V lookup: CDR1 MGHRA, CDR2 YSYEKL. The CDR3 extends over 13 amino acids. CDR3 sequence reads: CASSQDSGVSYTF. DNA of the CDR3: TGCGCCAGCAGCCAAGATTCGGGGGTTAGCTACACCTTC.

This clone has a handful of counts. The chain combines TRBV15 with TRBJ2-1; 11 nucleotides agree with TRBD2. Germline loops: CDR1 LNHNV, CDR2 YYDKDF (reference sequence). This CDR3 is 15 amino acids long. The ends lost 3 bases at V and 6 bases at J; junction bases unmatched: 4. CDR3 amino acids: CATSRRLAGSNEQFF. CDR3 DNA sequence: TGTGCCACCAGCAGGAGACTAGCGGGGTCCAATGAGCAGTTCTTC.

The chain carries TRBV19 and TRBJ1-3; D not certain. Trimming left V 7 bases short and J 7 bases short, with 11 bases between. The CDR3 spans 12 residues. Germline CDR1 is LNHDA and CDR2 is SQIVND (reference sequence). The CDR3 sequence is CASTSLSNTIYF. The CDR3 coding sequence is TGTGCCAGTACCTCTTTGTCCAACACCATATATTTT.

This clone was seen more than once but under ten times. The chain combines TRBV6-8 with TRBJ2-7, with unresolved D. CDR1 and CDR2 from the germline V gene are MNHGY and SAAAGT. The ends were cut back, 2 bases at V and 2 bases at J, with 7 bases in the middle. The CDR3 is 13 amino acids. The CDR3, as DNA: TGTGCCAGCAGTTACGGTTTTGCCTACGAGCAGTACTTC. It is translated as CASSYGFAYEQYF.